The 27 T cell receptor beta chains below were found in one sample sequenced in a study of blood T cell repertoires in COVID-19. Sequenced by immunoSEQ multiplex PCR; TCRdb stores in-frame clones only, minus some. The sample has about 50,000 clones, 90% seen once; the top ten hold approximately 6.2%. The specimen was peripheral blood. The receptors stem from a man aged 40-49 years with acute or convalescent COVID-19.

This chain uses TRBV19 with TRBJ1-2; D gene ambiguous. Germline CDR1 and CDR2: LNHDA and SQIVND (reference sequence). The V end was cut by 7 bases, the J end by 2 bases, with 8 bases between. This CDR3 has 12 residues. The CDR3 region is CASNQRNYGYTF. DNA for the CDR3: TGTGCCAGTAATCAGAGGAACTATGGCTACACCTTC.

The chain carries TRBV5-1 and TRBJ2-5; perhaps TRBD2 as D (8 bases). Between the trimmed V and J ends, which lost 4 bases and 5 bases, there was a span of 15 bases. The CDR3 extends over 14 amino acids. From germline, CDR1 is SGHRS and CDR2 YFSETQ. In DNA, the CDR3 is TGCGCCAGCAGCATCATAGCGGGACAGGAGACCCAGTACTTC. Protein: CASSIIAGQETQYF.

In this sample, this clone turned up once. The chain couples TRBV19 to TRBJ2-7; TRBD2 is a possible D gene (7 bases). The V gene's germline CDR1 is LNHDA and CDR2 SQIVND (reference sequence). Trimming cost V 2 bases and J 6 bases, with 14 bases left between them. The CDR3 covers 14 residues. CDR3: CASSITAGAPEQYF. The CDR3 DNA is TGTGCCAGTAGTATAACCGCGGGGGCTCCCGAGCAGTACTTC.

The chain couples TRBV11-3 to TRBJ2-1, with 14 bases matching TRBD2. CDR3 length equals 18 residues. CDR1 and CDR2 (germline): SGHNT, YENEEA. Germline trimming cut 8 bases from V and 0 bases from J; bases unmatched to any gene: 9. The CDR3 loop is CASRGGTSGGSSYNEQFF. CDR3 in DNA: TGTGCCAGCCGCGGGGGGACTAGCGGGGGTAGCTCCTACAATGAGCAGTTCTTC.

J is TRBJ1-1 and V is TRBV19, with D hard to call. Trimming took 2 bases from V and 1 from J, leaving 5 bases between them. The CDR3 has 13 residues. Looked up from germline, CDR1 is LNHDA and CDR2 is SQIVND (reference sequence). The CDR3, as DNA: TGTGCCAGTAGTATATCGAGGAACACTGAAGCTTTCTTT. Its translation: CASSISRNTEAFF.

Concerning this clone itself: The final CDR3 position lacks the conserved phenylalanine or tryptophan, pointing to a likely read error. The chain uses TRBV14 and TRBJ2-4; D gene uncertain. Per the germline V gene, CDR1 is SGHDN and CDR2 is FVKESK. V lost 1 base and J lost 0, with 19 bases in between. The CDR3 runs to 19 residues. This CDR3 is CASSQAVIDPELAKNIQYL. The CDR3 nucleotides are TGTGCCAGCAGCCAAGCCGTGATTGATCCAGAACTAGCCAAAAACATTCAGTACCTC.

The chain has TRBV14 and TRBJ1-2; 8 bases line up with TRBD1. With 2 bases clipped from V and 6 bases from J, the junction kept 8 bases outside the gene matches. CDR1 and CDR2 (germline): SGHDN, FVKESK. CDR3 length: 15 amino acids. In DNA, the CDR3 is TGTGCCAGCAGCCAACTTCTACAGGGGGTCGATGGCTACACCTTC. Protein: CASSQLLQGVDGYTF.

The V gene is TRBV4-1, the J gene TRBJ2-7, with TRBD2 as a possible D gene (6 bases). The ends were cut back, 0 bases at V and 3 bases at J, with 15 bases in the middle. Germline CDR1 reads MGHRA; CDR2 reads YSYEKL. The CDR3 extends over 16 amino acids. The CDR3 sequence is CASSQDLGDWGYEQYF. CDR3 bases: TGCGCCAGCAGCCAAGATTTGGGGGACTGGGGCTACGAGCAGTACTTC.

The chain is built from TRBV6-5 and TRBJ1-2; TRBD1 matches at 12 bases. Germline-derived CDR1 and CDR2 are MNHEY and SVGAGI. With V trimmed by 6 bases and J by 7 bases, 6 bases remained unmatched. CDR3 length equals 14 residues. The CDR3 is CASRGGTGGFGYTF. CDR3 sequence (DNA): TGTGCCAGCAGGGGGGGGACAGGGGGCTTTGGCTACACCTTC.

The chain combines TRBV7-6 with TRBJ2-1; 14 bases match TRBD2. Germline V gene data show CDR1 as SGHVS and CDR2 as FNYEAQ. The CDR3 runs 17 residues. V lost 5 bases and J lost 9; bases outside the gene matches: 12. As DNA, the CDR3 is TGTGCCAGCAGCACTCAGTCCGGGACTAGCGGGAGTTTTGAGCAGTTCTTC. As protein: CASSTQSGTSGSFEQFF.

The V gene is TRBV5-6, the J gene TRBJ2-3; perhaps TRBD1 as D (5 bases). V was trimmed by 4 bases and J by 6 bases, leaving 6 bases between them. The V gene's germline CDR1 is SGHDT and CDR2 YYEEEE. The CDR3 has 11 amino acids. The CDR3 reads CASSAGDTQYF. The CDR3 region has the DNA TGTGCCAGCAGCGCAGGGGATACGCAGTATTTT. Combining the CDR3 with reference TRBV5-6 and TRBJ2-3 gives the whole variable domain DAGVTQSPTHLIKTRGQQVTLRCSPKSGHDTVSWYQQALGQGPQFIFQYYEEEERQRGNFPDRFSGHQFPNYSSELNVNALLLGDSALYLCASSAGDTQYFGPGTRLTVL.

The genes are TRBV5-1 and TRBJ2-3, with 8 bases fitting TRBD2. The ends lost 5 bases at V and 2 bases at J; junction bases unmatched: 7. Looked up from germline, CDR1 is SGHRS and CDR2 is YFSETQ. CDR3 size: 15 residues. The CDR3 loop is CASSPSGGVTDTQYF. CDR3 sequence (DNA): TGCGCCAGCAGTCCATCCGGGGGGGTCACAGATACGCAGTATTTT.

CDR3 residues: CASRETTLDQYF. The CDR3 DNA is TGTGCCAGCAGGGAAACTACCTTGGACCAGTACTTC. The chain employs TRBV2 and TRBJ2-5; no firm D call. The CDR3 is 12 amino acids. Germline V CDR1 and CDR2: SNHLY, FYNNEI. V lost 6 bases, J lost 10 bases, and 15 bases lay in between.

The gene calls are TRBV18 and TRBJ1-1; D remains ambiguous. The length of the CDR3 is 16 residues. V was clipped by 3 bases and J by 4 bases, with 18 bases between them. CDR1 is KGHSH, CDR2 LQKENI, per germline. CDR3: CASSPQAMDLGTEAFF. CDR3 DNA: TGTGCCAGCTCACCCCAGGCAATGGATTTGGGCACTGAAGCTTTCTTT.

This clone was detected only once. The chain carries TRBV5-1 and TRBJ2-3; TRBD2 aligns across 8 bases. Trimming at V came to 4 bases and at J to 1 base, leaving 8 bases not matched to a gene. The CDR3 contains 16 residues. Germline CDR1 reads SGHRS; CDR2 reads YFSETQ. The CDR3 here is CASSPLLAGRTDTQYF. In nucleotides, the CDR3 is TGCGCCAGCAGCCCCCTGCTAGCGGGCCGCACAGATACGCAGTATTTT.

V and J are TRBV6-2 or TRBV6-3 and TRBJ2-1, with 7 bases identical to TRBD2. Germline loops: CDR1 MNHEY, CDR2 SVGEGT. V gave up 2 bases and J gave up 9 bases; unmatched junction bases: 7. The CDR3 is made up of 14 amino acids. CDR3 bases: TGTGCCAGCAGTTACGGGAGGGGAGGTAGTGAGCAGTTCTTC. Translating gives CASSYGRGGSEQFF.

This clone was observed a single time. The rearrangement uses TRBV24-1 and TRBJ2-7, with D perhaps TRBD2 (5 bases). V was cut by 1 base and J by 4 bases, with 7 bases left in between. This CDR3 is built from 13 residues. The germline V gene has CDR1 KGHDR and CDR2 SFDVKD. CDR3 protein: CATSDFEGYEQYF. As DNA, the CDR3 is TGTGCCACCAGTGATTTTGAGGGATACGAGCAGTACTTC.

V is TRBV12-5 and J is TRBJ2-2; 10 nucleotides agree with TRBD2. CDR3 length equals 15 residues. The V and J ends lost 3 bases and 4 bases, in that order; junction bases with no gene match: 2. Germline CDR1 LGHNT, CDR2 FRNRAP. CDR3 nucleotide sequence: TGTGCTAGTGGTTTCCTAGCGGGAGCCACCGGGGAGCTGTTTTTT. It is translated as CASGFLAGATGELFF.

This sequence joins TRBV5-6 and TRBJ1-1, with D hard to call. The length of the CDR3 is 13 residues. Germline values: CDR1 SGHDT, CDR2 YYEEEE. Trimming stripped 0 bases from V and 6 bases from J, with 9 bases between. CDR3 amino acids: CASSLAAGAEAFF. CDR3 in DNA: TGTGCCAGCAGCTTGGCCGCGGGCGCTGAAGCTTTCTTT. The full variable domain, completed using reference TRBV5-6 and TRBJ1-1, is DAGVTQSPTHLIKTRGQQVTLRCSPKSGHDTVSWYQQALGQGPQFIFQYYEEEERQRGNFPDRFSGHQFPNYSSELNVNALLLGDSALYLCASSLAAGAEAFFGQGTRLTVV.

This chain connects TRBV6-2 or TRBV6-3 to TRBJ2-7, with TRBD2 identical over 8 bases. The CDR3 runs to 14 residues. V was clipped by 2 bases and J by 0 bases; unmatched bases: 0. The V gene's germline CDR1 is MNHEY and CDR2 SVGEGT. The CDR3 region is CASSYGTSSYEQYF. For the CDR3, the DNA is TGTGCCAGCAGTTACGGGACTAGCTCCTACGAGCAGTACTTC.

This rearrangement joins TRBV18 to TRBJ1-1; no clear D gene. The germline gives CDR1 KGHSH, CDR2 LQKENI. V was clipped by 3 bases and J by 2 bases, with 7 bases between them. The CDR3 sequence is 13 residues long. CDR3 sequence reads: CASSPRANTEAFF. The CDR3 DNA reads as TGTGCCAGCTCACCGAGGGCCAACACTGAAGCTTTCTTT.

This rearrangement joins TRBV15 to TRBJ1-1; 7 bases line up with TRBD1. Trimming removed 3 bases from V and 6 bases from J; junction bases left unmatched: 13. The CDR3 loop spans 16 amino acids. The germline V gene has CDR1 LNHNV and CDR2 YYDKDF (reference sequence). CDR3 nucleotide sequence: TGTGCCACCAGCAGTCCGGGACAGCCGCGTATCGCTGAAGCTTTCTTT. The encoded protein is CATSSPGQPRIAEAFF.

The CDR3 spells CASSLRAGARAFF. CDR3 sequence (DNA): TGTGCCAGCAGCTTAAGGGCAGGGGCTCGAGCTTTCTTT. J is TRBJ1-1 and V is TRBV11-1, with TRBD1 as a possible D gene (6 bases). There are 13 residues in the CDR3. Germline V gives CDR1 SGHAT, CDR2 FQDESV (reference sequence). Trimming cost V 2 bases and J 10 bases, with 14 bases left between them.

V gene TRBV7-6 combines with J gene TRBJ2-1, with 9 bases matching TRBD2. CDR3 length: 16 amino acids. J was trimmed by 5 bases and V by 3 bases; bases with no gene match: 8. CDR1 SGHVS and CDR2 FNYEAQ come from the germline V gene. The CDR3 protein is CASSLGNQRGDNEQFF. CDR3 nucleotides: TGTGCCAGCAGCTTGGGGAATCAGCGGGGGGACAATGAGCAGTTCTTC.

This chain joins TRBV7-9 and TRBJ1-1, with 7 bases aligning to TRBD1. Germline V lookup: CDR1 SEHNR, CDR2 FQNEAQ (reference sequence). Trimming removed 3 bases from V and 4 bases from J; junction bases left unmatched: 5. The CDR3 is made up of 14 amino acids. CDR3 sequence: CASSFQGDVTEAFF. The CDR3 DNA sequence: TGTGCCAGCAGCTTTCAGGGGGACGTCACTGAAGCTTTCTTT.

The V call is TRBV6-5, the J call TRBJ2-7, with 10 bases matching TRBD2. Trimming took 2 bases from V and 3 from J; bases not matched to a gene: 4. The CDR3 loop spans 15 amino acids. Germline V lookup: CDR1 MNHEY, CDR2 SVGAGI. CDR3: CASSYRASGSYEQYF. The CDR3 DNA follows: TGTGCCAGCAGTTACAGGGCTAGCGGGAGCTACGAGCAGTACTTC.

The chain employs TRBV4-1 and TRBJ2-3; 10 bases fit TRBD2. Germline V gene sequence: CDR1 MGHRA, CDR2 YSYEKL. The V and J ends lost 4 bases and 1 base, in that order; junction bases with no gene match: 5. The CDR3 runs to 16 residues. The CDR3 DNA sequence: TGCGCCAGCAGCCCAGGGGGGACTAGCGGCACAGATACGCAGTATTTT. Protein: CASSPGGTSGTDTQYF.